This TCR beta chain emerged from a study of cytomegalovirus exposure and HLA in healthy donors (TCRdb year 2017). Turning to the overall study: According to a later analysis, the roughly 120 validation repertoires were produced on the same platform as the approximately 620 repertoires of the first cohort. The study was designed to test whether signatures of past pathogen exposure could be identified by cataloging public T cell receptors. Along with the approximately 670-subject first cohort, a separate validation cohort of around 110 different subjects was used. The study combined high-throughput TCR immunosequencing, statistical association of individual TCRs with disease status, and machine learning to predict cytomegalovirus infection status.

Library creation used the immunoSEQ multiplex PCR assay. As for the authors' bioinformatics: A statistical classification framework was built to diagnose cytomegalovirus status from the catalog of TCR beta chain sequences. The table comes from immuneACCESS by way of TCRdb, which keeps in-frame sequences with V and J called. Part of the clones is missing from these tables; in studies checked, under half for an unresolved V gene and the rest for unknown reasons. The V and J calls and clone size come from that table; D and trimming were worked out from the DNA. For this sample the table gives 150,000 to 180,000 clones, of which less than 90% were detected only once. The ten top clones hold more than 20% of the sample. For this clone: The antigen this receptor binds is unknown. Per-nucleotide qualities are absent, and no much larger clonotype sits a single base away.

Broad study findings and their caveats: All 120 or so repertoires were used to score co-occurrence in the validation cohort in a later analysis, because that analysis had no HLA typing for the cohort. A few of the identified cytomegalovirus-associated TCR beta chains were confirmed in vitro to be specific for cytomegalovirus antigens. A later analysis found that TCRs clustered in the first cohort also tended to co-occur in the roughly 120 validation repertoires, with approximately 95% of cluster scores above 0. Cytomegalovirus status was reported to be diagnosed by the classifier with high specificity and sensitivity in both the original and validation cohorts. The authors suggested that the approach could potentially be generalized to other disease states and immunological phenotypes. Most TCR sequences were observed very rarely across donors, whereas some public TCRs were present in many individuals. In the study, some 160 TCR beta chains were listed as associated with cytomegalovirus.

Spanning cysteine to phenylalanine, the CDR3 consists of 14 amino acids. Solely the CDR3 DNA is kept, with 42 bases framed from the first base. Trimming takes 4 bases off V and 5 bases off J; junction bases not matched to a gene: 2. Reading the germline V gene gives CDR1 SGHNT and CDR2 YENEEA. Separate from the approximately 670-subject first cohort, the validation cohort of 90 to 150 subjects was the group to which the donors belonged. This clonotype originated in a man aged 18 to 30 in good health and CMV-seropositive. Specimen: PBMCs. The rearranged chain carries TRBV11-3 and TRBJ2-1; TRBD2 agrees with 10 junctional bases. The CDR3 protein: CASSSSGSHNEQFF. The bases are TGTGCCAGCAGCTCTAGCGGGAGCCACAATGAGCAGTTCTTC.